This T cell receptor beta chain was obtained from a study of cytomegalovirus exposure and HLA in healthy donors. Findings of the study overall: Immune exposure data for these donors was limited to CMV serostatus. A later analysis found TCR association rates differed by HLA locus, highest for DRB1 and lowest for HLA-C.

Nominally healthy donors provided the samples, though records likely missed some immune exposures. As for this clone: Its antigen is as yet unknown.

PCR amplification relied on 60 Vbeta primers (plus 13 Jbeta primers). Profiled with immunoSEQ multiplex PCR; TCRdb holds only in-frame clones, not every one. The sample has around 130,000 clones; more than 60% are singletons. The CDR3 consists of 15 residues. Trimming took 4 bases from V and 3 from J; bases not matched to a gene: 3. The germline V gene encodes CDR1 SGHTA and CDR2 FQGTGA. The sequenced material came from PBMCs. This TCR was sampled from a man younger than 35 in good health and CMV-seronegative. The chain employs TRBV7-3 and TRBJ2-1; 10 bases align to TRBD2. The CDR3: CASSSSGGVYNEQFF. The CDR3 bases are TGTGCCAGCAGCTCCAGCGGGGGGGTCTACAATGAGCAGTTCTTC. The full variable domain, rest sourced from reference TRBV7-3 and TRBJ2-1, is GAGVSQTPSNKVTEKGKYVELRCDPISGHTALYWYRQSLGQGPEFLIYFQGTGAADDSGLPNDRFFAVRPEGSVSTLKIQRTERGDSAVYLCASSSSGGVYNEQFFGPGTRLTVL.